The 23 T cell receptor beta chains presented below share a single source sample, sequenced in a study of T cells after yellow fever vaccination. Each CDR3 protein is one row after TCRdb ran MiXCR on the 5' RACE reads. Among around 530,000 distinct CDR3 sequences listed, about a sixth were seen once. The sample here was PBMCs, taken more than 4 days after the first yellow fever vaccination. Source of these receptors: a man in his late teens or twenties who received the YFV17D yellow fever vaccine.

This chain uses TRBV11-1 with TRBJ2-2, with D possibly TRBD1 on 6 matching bases. Germline V gives CDR1 SGHAT, CDR2 FQDESV (reference sequence). V was shortened by 5 bases and J by 3 bases, with 10 bases between the two germline ends. The CDR3 loop spans 14 amino acids. CDR3 sequence: CASSGGQYTGELFF. The CDR3 DNA reads as TGTGCCAGCAGCGGCGGACAGTACACCGGGGAGCTGTTTTTT. The full variable domain, in which reference TRBV11-1 and TRBJ2-2 provide the parts outside the CDR3, is EAEVAQSPRYKITEKSQAVAFWCDPISGHATLYWYRQILGQGPELLVQFQDESVVDDSQLPKDRFSAERLKGVDSTLKIQPAELGDSAMYLCASSGGQYTGELFFGEGSRLTVL.

This clonotype appeared many times. The chain combines TRBV5-1 with TRBJ2-1; a weak D match, TRBD2 (5 bases). The CDR3 loop spans 12 amino acids. Germline CDR1 and CDR2: SGHRS and YFSETQ. The ends were cut back, 2 bases at V and 8 bases at J, with 8 bases in the middle. The CDR3 DNA is TGCGCCAGCAGCTTCGAGGGCTATGAGCAGTTCTTC. Translating gives CASSFEGYEQFF.

The chain links TRBV5-1 to TRBJ2-1, with 10 bases identical to TRBD1. This CDR3 comprises 15 residues. The J segment lost 8 bases and the V segment lost 5 bases, leaving 10 bases of the junction unmatched. Germline V gene lookup returns CDR1 SGHRS and CDR2 YFSETQ. CDR3 sequence reads: CASRPPGQGWDEQFF. The CDR3 DNA is TGCGCCAGCAGACCTCCGGGACAGGGGTGGGATGAGCAGTTCTTC. Full variable domain (rest looked up from reference TRBV5-1 and TRBJ2-1): KAGVTQTPRYLIKTRGQQVTLSCSPISGHRSVSWYQQTPGQGLQFLFEYFSETQRNKGNFPGRFSGRQFSNSRSEMNVSTLELGDSALYLCASRPPGQGWDEQFFGPGTRLTVL.

The rearrangement links TRBV20-1 to TRBJ2-7, with D tentatively TRBD1 (6 bases). Trimming pared 3 bases from V and 2 bases from J, leaving 8 bases between. Looked up from germline, CDR1 is DFQATT and CDR2 is SNEGSKA (reference sequence). CDR3 size: 12 residues. CDR3 bases: TGCAGTGCTAGTCCAGGGGCCTACGAGCAGTACTTC. It translates to CSASPGAYEQYF.

The chain joins TRBV7-9 to TRBJ2-3; D remains ambiguous. V gave up 5 bases and J gave up 3 bases, with 12 bases separating them. The CDR3 loop spans 14 amino acids. The germline CDR1 and CDR2 sequences are SEHNR and FQNEAQ (reference sequence). CDR3 sequence: CASSGVERTDTQYF. The CDR3 bases are TGTGCCAGCAGCGGGGTAGAGAGGACAGATACGCAGTATTTT.

This clonotype has only a few counts. V usage is TRBV27 and J usage is TRBJ2-2; D remains unclear. Trimming pared 11 bases from V and 7 bases from J, leaving 14 bases between. The CDR3 spans 12 residues. Germline CDR1 reads MNHEY; CDR2 reads SMNVEV (reference sequence). Written as DNA, the CDR3 is TGTGCCTGCCGGCCATGGGGCGGGGAGCTGTTTTTT. Translating it yields CACRPWGGELFF.

This clonotype was seen a handful of times. This chain joins TRBV18 and TRBJ2-7; TRBD1 agrees at 7 bases. V gave up 3 bases and J gave up 7 bases; unmatched junction bases: 3. Germline V gene lookup returns CDR1 KGHSH and CDR2 LQKENI. CDR3 length: 12 amino acids. CDR3 sequence (DNA): TGTGCCAGCTCACCCGGACAGGATGAGCAGTACGTC. Its protein product is CASSPGQDEQYV.

The rearrangement links TRBV5-1 to TRBJ2-2; D is undetermined. CDR3 length: 15 amino acids. Per germline, CDR1 SGHRS and CDR2 YFSETQ. V gave up 0 bases and J gave up 2 bases, with 8 bases separating them. DNA of the CDR3: TGCGCCAGCAGCTTGGAGCGACAAAACACCGGGGAGCTGTTTTTT. Protein sequence: CASSLERQNTGELFF.

This rearrangement joins TRBV4-3 to TRBJ1-1; D remains unclear. The ends were cut back, 4 bases at V and 1 base at J, with 16 bases in the middle. Germline V gene sequence: CDR1 LGHNA, CDR2 YSLEER. The CDR3 has 16 residues. The CDR3 nucleotides are TGCGCCAGCAGCCCTCGGCAGGACCCAACGAACACTGAAGCTTTCTTT. This codes for CASSPRQDPTNTEAFF.

This clonotype appeared many times. V and J are TRBV20-1 and TRBJ2-3; 9 nucleotides agree with TRBD2. CDR3 length equals 18 residues. The J segment lost 0 bases and the V segment lost 6 bases, leaving 16 bases of the junction unmatched. Germline V gene sequence: CDR1 DFQATT, CDR2 SNEGSKA (reference sequence). For the CDR3, the DNA is TGCAGTGCCGGCGGTTTGGCGGGGGGGTCGGCTAGCACAGATACGCAGTATTTT. Protein sequence: CSAGGLAGGSASTDTQYF.

This rearrangement joins TRBV19 to TRBJ1-2; TRBD1 matches 7 bases. Germline CDR1 reads LNHDA; CDR2 reads SQIVND (reference sequence). The CDR3 length is 16 residues. After removal of 2 bases from V and 4 bases from J, the junction contained 10 bases not matched to a gene. CDR3: CASSIRTGHKSYGYTF. CDR3 bases: TGTGCCAGTAGTATAAGGACAGGACATAAATCCTATGGCTACACCTTC.

This clonotype occurred many times. This chain connects TRBV7-8 to TRBJ2-3; D uncertain. This CDR3 spans 15 amino acids. The V and J ends lost 1 base and 2 bases respectively, with 10 bases between them. The germline CDR1 and CDR2 sequences are SGHVS and FQNEAQ. CDR3 sequence: CASSLGRIFTDTQYF. CDR3 DNA: TGTGCCAGCAGCTTAGGGCGCATCTTCACAGATACGCAGTATTTT.

This chain links TRBV29-1 with TRBJ1-4; 9 nucleotides match TRBD1. Trimming cost V 7 bases and J 8 bases; bases outside gene matches: 11. The length of the CDR3 is 14 residues. Germline loops: CDR1 SQVTM, CDR2 ANQGSEA. Written as DNA, the CDR3 is TGCAGCGCCGGGGACAGGGCCCTCTCAGAAAAACTGTTTTTT. This sequence encodes CSAGDRALSEKLFF.

This clonotype was recorded a few times. The V and J genes are TRBV4-1 and TRBJ2-3, with TRBD2 matching over 8 bases. CDR1 and CDR2 (germline): MGHRA, YSYEKL. The CDR3 is made up of 17 amino acids. V lost 2 bases and J lost 5; bases outside the gene matches: 12. CDR3 nucleotide sequence: TGCGCCAGCAGCCAATACGTTCTAGCGGGTCCAAAAGATACGCAGTATTTT. Protein product: CASSQYVLAGPKDTQYF.

The gene calls are TRBV7-9 and TRBJ1-1; D unclear. The CDR3 spans 13 residues. CDR1 is SEHNR, CDR2 FQNEAQ, per germline (reference sequence). V was trimmed by 3 bases and J by 4 bases, leaving 9 bases between them. As DNA, the CDR3 is TGTGCCAGCAGCTTTTACCGGGGCACTGAAGCTTTCTTT. This sequence encodes CASSFYRGTEAFF.

The chain couples TRBV10-3 to TRBJ2-3, with TRBD1 as a possible D gene (5 bases). V was trimmed by 9 bases and J by 2 bases, leaving 9 bases between them. Per germline, CDR1 ENHRY and CDR2 SYGVKD. The CDR3 totals 12 residues. CDR3: CAIKTDTDTQYF. CDR3 nucleotide sequence: TGTGCCATTAAGACAGACACAGATACGCAGTATTTT.

This clonotype was seen a few times. The chain is built from TRBV7-3 and TRBJ2-2, with 8 nucleotides matching TRBD2. CDR3 size: 17 residues. The trim removed 4 bases at V and 6 bases at J, leaving 13 bases unmatched. The V gene's germline CDR1 is SGHTA and CDR2 FQGTGA. The CDR3 sequence: CASSSPAGVGWSGELFF. DNA for the CDR3: TGTGCCAGCAGCTCTCCAGCGGGGGTGGGTTGGTCCGGGGAGCTGTTTTTT. The complete variable domain, with remaining parts taken from reference TRBV7-3 and TRBJ2-2, reads GAGVSQTPSNKVTEKGKYVELRCDPISGHTALYWYRQSLGQGPEFLIYFQGTGAADDSGLPNDRFFAVRPEGSVSTLKIQRTERGDSAVYLCASSSPAGVGWSGELFFGEGSRLTVL.

The rearrangement joins TRBV10-3 to TRBJ2-3; D unresolved. Germline V gene lookup returns CDR1 ENHRY and CDR2 SYGVKD. The CDR3 loop spans 14 amino acids. V was shortened by 5 bases and J by 1 base, with 10 bases between the two germline ends. CDR3 coding DNA: TGTGCCATCAGTTCCAAACGACGCACAGATACGCAGTATTTT. Its translation is CAISSKRRTDTQYF.

The sample holds a few counts of this clonotype. The CDR3 bases are TGTGCCAGCAGTAACCCCGGGACAGATAATGAAAAACTGTTTTTT. It specifies CASSNPGTDNEKLFF. This chain uses TRBV6-5 with TRBJ1-4; 7 positions match TRBD1. Germline V gene sequence: CDR1 MNHEY, CDR2 SVGAGI. V shed 5 bases and J 4 bases; nucleotides not matched to a gene: 7. CDR3 length: 15 amino acids.

This clonotype turned up a few times. V gene TRBV20-1 combines with J gene TRBJ2-2, with D possibly matching TRBD2 (5 bases). Trimming left V 3 bases short and J 2 bases short, with 7 bases between. This CDR3 contains 13 residues. Germline CDR1 is DFQATT and CDR2 is SNEGSKA (reference sequence). CDR3 loop: CSASGRNTGELFF. CDR3 DNA: TGCAGTGCTAGTGGGAGAAACACCGGGGAGCTGTTTTTT.

This clonotype has only a few counts. The chain joins TRBV10-2 to TRBJ2-4, with D perhaps TRBD1 (6 bases). Germline CDR1 reads WSHSY; CDR2 reads SAAADI. The CDR3 is 14 amino acids. Trimming left V 7 bases short and J 8 bases short, with 18 bases between. CDR3 sequence (DNA): TGCGCCAGCATGAGGGACAAAAAGTGGGACATTCAGTACTTC. It is translated as CASMRDKKWDIQYF.

CDR3 residues: CASSLPSGGNEQFF. CDR3 in DNA: TGTGCCAGCAGCTTACCTAGCGGGGGAAATGAGCAGTTCTTC. The chain joins TRBV11-3 to TRBJ2-1; 10 bases map to TRBD2. CDR1 is SGHNT, CDR2 YENEEA, per germline. The CDR3 extends over 14 amino acids. V was clipped by 2 bases and J by 7 bases; unmatched bases: 2.

The rearrangement joins TRBV28 to TRBJ2-2; D is undetermined. CDR1 and CDR2 (germline): MDHEN, SYDVKM. V was pared by 6 bases and J by 6 bases, with 11 bases between. There are 13 residues in the CDR3. The CDR3 loop reads CASRLTNAGELFF. The CDR3 DNA is TGTGCCAGCAGACTTACGAATGCCGGGGAGCTGTTTTTT. The variable domain in full, completed from reference TRBV28 and TRBJ2-2, reads DVKVTQSSRYLVKRTGEKVFLECVQDMDHENMFWYRQDPGLGLRLIYFSYDVKMKEKGDIPEGYSVSREKKERFSLILESASTNQTSMYLCASRLTNAGELFFGEGSRLTVL.